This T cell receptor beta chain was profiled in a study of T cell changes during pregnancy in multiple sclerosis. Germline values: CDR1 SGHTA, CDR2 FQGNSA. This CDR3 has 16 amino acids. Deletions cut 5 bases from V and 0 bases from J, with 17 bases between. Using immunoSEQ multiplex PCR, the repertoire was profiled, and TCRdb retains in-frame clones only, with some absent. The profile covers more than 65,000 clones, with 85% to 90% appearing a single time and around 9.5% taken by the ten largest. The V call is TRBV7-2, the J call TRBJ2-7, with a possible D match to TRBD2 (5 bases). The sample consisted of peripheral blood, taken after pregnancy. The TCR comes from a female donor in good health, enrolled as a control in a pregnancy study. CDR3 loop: CASSPRVGLNSYEQYF. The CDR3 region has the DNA TGTGCCAGCAGCCCGCGGGTGGGGTTAAACTCCTACGAGCAGTACTTC. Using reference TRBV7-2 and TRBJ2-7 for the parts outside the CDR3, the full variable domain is GAGVSQSPSNKVTEKGKDVELRCDPISGHTALYWYRQSLGQGLEFLIYFQGNSAPDKSGLPSDRFSAERTGGSVSTLTIQRTQQEDSAVYLCASSPRVGLNSYEQYFGPGTRLTVT.